This passage covers 26 T cell receptor beta chains from one sample sequenced in a study of T-cell reconstitution after alpha-beta-depleted transplantation in children. Unique molecular identifiers were incorporated into the prepared TCRbeta library. Using its own MiXCR run on the PCR reads, TCRdb lists one record per CDR3 protein. The table lists 150,000 to 250,000 distinct CDR3 sequences, more than 12% of them singletons. Material: PBMCs from the stem cell graft donor, obtained from the stem cell graft. The source is a human donor who donated a stem cell graft to a child with acute lymphoblastic leukemia.

This sequence joins TRBV7-9 and TRBJ1-2; no reliable D call. CDR3 size: 14 residues. Germline-derived CDR1 and CDR2 are SEHNR and FQNEAQ (reference sequence). Trimming removed 1 base from V and 4 bases from J, with 10 bases in between. The DNA of the CDR3 is TGTGCCAGCAGCTTAGAGACGGGCTCCTATGGCTACACCTTC. As protein: CASSLETGSYGYTF.

This clonotype was recorded at least ten times. This chain's CDR3 is CASHRGATGELFF. The CDR3 DNA is TGTGCCTCTCACCGGGGGGCCACCGGGGAGCTGTTTTTT. The rearrangement joins TRBV15 to TRBJ2-2, with a possible D match to TRBD2 (7 bases). Between the trimmed V and J ends, which lost 11 bases and 4 bases, there was a span of 14 bases. This CDR3 has 13 residues. In germline, CDR1 is LNHNV, CDR2 YYDKDF (reference sequence).

A few counts support this clonotype. The chain couples TRBV20-1 to TRBJ2-6; D may be TRBD2 (7 bases). Trimming pared 3 bases from V and 0 bases from J, leaving 15 bases between. Germline V gene sequence: CDR1 DFQATT, CDR2 SNEGSKA (reference sequence). This CDR3 spans 17 amino acids. The chain's CDR3 is CSARLRGGLSGANVLTF. The DNA of the CDR3 is TGCAGTGCTAGGTTGAGGGGGGGGCTCTCTGGGGCCAACGTCCTGACTTTC.

The sample holds many counts of this clonotype. The rearrangement joins TRBV28 to TRBJ2-1; 8 bases are shared with TRBD2. This CDR3 is 15 amino acids long. Germline-derived CDR1 and CDR2 are MDHEN and SYDVKM. The ends lost 7 bases at V and 7 bases at J; junction bases unmatched: 12. The DNA for the CDR3 is TGTGCCAGCACCTTGACTAGCGCCCAGAGGAATGAGCAGTTCTTC. Protein product: CASTLTSAQRNEQFF.

The table lists this clonotype with a few counts. The gene calls are TRBV11-2 and TRBJ2-7; TRBD2 matches at 7 bases. Germline CDR1 and CDR2: SGHAT and FQNNGV. J gave up 0 bases and V 5 bases, and 7 bases lay outside the gene matches. This CDR3 has 15 amino acids. The CDR3: CASSMTLAVSYEQYF. CDR3 coding DNA: TGTGCCAGCAGCATGACCCTAGCGGTCTCCTACGAGCAGTACTTC.

This clonotype was observed many times. This chain connects TRBV5-5 to TRBJ2-3; TRBD1 matches at 7 bases. The CDR3 is 13 residues long. Germline values: CDR1 SGHKS, CDR2 YYEKEE (reference sequence). V was pared by 2 bases and J by 14 bases, with 11 bases of the junction left unmatched. The CDR3 DNA reads as TGTGCCAGCAGCTTAGGACAGGCCATCACATTGTATTTT. Translating it yields CASSLGQAITLYF.

Ten or more counts support this clonotype. The chain recombines TRBV7-7 with TRBJ2-5; 12 nucleotides align to TRBD2. CDR3 length: 18 residues. CDR1 is SSHAT, CDR2 FNYEAQ, per germline (reference sequence). Trimming removed 5 bases from V and 5 bases from J; junction bases left unmatched: 15. The CDR3 DNA is TGTGCCAGCAGCCTCAACAGCCGGGCTAGCGGGAGGGCGGAGACCCAGTACTTC. Translation gives CASSLNSRASGRAETQYF.

This clonotype came up many times. The chain links TRBV12-3 or TRBV12-4 to TRBJ2-3; TRBD2 aligns across 8 bases. Trimming at V came to 6 bases and at J to 3 bases, leaving 20 bases not matched to a gene. The CDR3 covers 19 residues. In DNA form, the CDR3 reads TGTGCCAGCAGCGCAACCACGCCTAGGGCAAGCGGGAGTACAGATACGCAGTATTTT. Protein product: CASSATTPRASGSTDTQYF.

The table lists this clonotype with a few counts. The rearrangement links TRBV12-3 or TRBV12-4 to TRBJ2-1; D possibly uses TRBD1 or TRBD2 (5 bases each). The CDR3 totals 15 residues. V was clipped by 5 bases and J by 4 bases, with 15 bases between them. The CDR3 is CASSPPGRRYNEQFF. In DNA form, the CDR3 reads TGTGCCAGCAGTCCTCCGGGACGTCGGTACAATGAGCAGTTCTTC.

Comments on this clonotype: A much larger clone differs from this one at a single base, so this may be a read error. The chain is built from TRBV5-1 and TRBJ2-1; D possibly matches TRBD1 or TRBD2 (5 bases each). From germline, CDR1 is SGHRS and CDR2 YFSETQ. The CDR3 spans 17 residues. In DNA, the CDR3 is TGCGCCAGCAGCTTGAAGTCGGGACCGAGCTCCTACAATGACCAGTTCTTC. Encoded protein: CASSLKSGPSSYNDQFF. The whole variable domain, remainder taken from reference TRBV5-1 and TRBJ2-1, is KAGVTQTPRYLIKTRGQQVTLSCSPISGHRSVSWYQQTPGQGLQFLFEYFSETQRNKGNFPGRFSGRQFSNSRSEMNVSTLELGDSALYLCASSLKSGPSSYNDQFFGPGTRLTVL.

This clonotype was seen many times. This chain uses TRBV30 with TRBJ2-4; no reliable D call. The CDR3 totals 14 residues. Between the trimmed V and J ends, which lost 0 bases and 8 bases, there was a span of 14 bases. CDR1 GTSNPN and CDR2 SVGIG come from the germline V gene (reference sequence). CDR3 protein: CAWSVYGVIDIQYF. For the CDR3, the DNA is TGTGCCTGGAGTGTATATGGGGTAATTGACATTCAGTACTTC.

This clonotype was seen at least ten times. The chain recombines TRBV27 with TRBJ1-6; 7 bases align to TRBD1. After removal of 5 bases from V and 0 bases from J, the junction contained 13 bases not matched to a gene. This CDR3 is 19 amino acids long. Germline CDR1 MNHEY, CDR2 SMNVEV (reference sequence). In DNA, the CDR3 is TGTGCCAGCAGTCCAACCCGGGACAGTGGGAGCTCCTATAATTCACCCCTCCACTTT. This encodes CASSPTRDSGSSYNSPLHF.

The chain joins TRBV5-1 to TRBJ2-5; 7 bases fit TRBD1. Germline V lookup: CDR1 SGHRS, CDR2 YFSETQ. Germline trimming cut 0 bases from V and 7 bases from J; bases unmatched to any gene: 6. The length of the CDR3 is 14 residues. The CDR3 DNA is TGCGCCAGCAGCTTGGCCGAACAGGGGAGGACCCAGTACTTC. Its protein is CASSLAEQGRTQYF.

The table lists this clonotype with many counts. This rearrangement joins TRBV12-3 or TRBV12-4 to TRBJ2-7, with TRBD1 identical over 8 bases. The CDR3 runs to 13 residues. V was pared by 5 bases and J by 3 bases, with 3 bases of the junction left unmatched. The CDR3 DNA is TGTGCCAGCAGTCCGGACAGGGACTACGAGCAGTACTTC. This translates into CASSPDRDYEQYF.

This clonotype was observed at least ten times. The V gene is TRBV4-1, the J gene TRBJ1-2; D is possibly TRBD1 (6 bases). The CDR3 contains 15 residues. Trimming shortened V by 0 bases and J by 8 bases, and 16 bases separated the two germline ends. CDR1 MGHRA and CDR2 YSYEKL come from the germline V gene. The CDR3 loop reads CASSQDSGVAWGYTF. Written as DNA, the CDR3 is TGCGCCAGCAGCCAAGATTCAGGGGTAGCGTGGGGCTACACCTTC.

This clonotype was seen ten or more times. The rearrangement links TRBV29-1 to TRBJ2-1; no definite D call. The CDR3 is 13 residues long. Per the germline V gene, CDR1 is SQVTM and CDR2 is ANQGSEA. Trimming took 4 bases from V and 3 from J, leaving 10 bases between them. The chain's CDR3 is CSVGSENYNEQFF. CDR3 in DNA: TGCAGCGTTGGGTCTGAGAACTACAATGAGCAGTTCTTC.

This clonotype was recorded at least ten times. The CDR3: CSASPPRGGFTDTQYF. The CDR3 coding sequence is TGCAGTGCTAGCCCTCCTAGGGGGGGGTTCACAGATACGCAGTATTTT. V and J are TRBV20-1 and TRBJ2-3; D is possibly TRBD2 (7 bases). Deletions cut 3 bases from V and 2 bases from J, with 18 bases between. The CDR3 covers 16 residues. Germline V gives CDR1 DFQATT, CDR2 SNEGSKA (reference sequence).

This clonotype was observed many times. The chain employs TRBV5-1 and TRBJ1-1; no definite D call. The germline V and J ends were trimmed by 3 bases and 1 base, with 7 bases remaining between them. The CDR3 contains 13 residues. Germline V CDR1 and CDR2: SGHRS, YFSETQ. The CDR3 DNA reads as TGCGCCAGCAGCTCCCGATGGAACACTGAAGCTTTCTTT. Translating it yields CASSSRWNTEAFF.

This clonotype was observed at least ten times. V usage is TRBV20-1 and J usage is TRBJ1-2; the D is unclear. The V and J ends lost 0 bases and 8 bases respectively, with 16 bases between them. The germline V gene has CDR1 DFQATT and CDR2 SNEGSKA (reference sequence). The CDR3 length is 14 residues. In nucleotides, the CDR3 is TGCAGTGCTAGAGAGACGGAGGGCTCGCGGGGCTACACCTTC. Encoded protein: CSARETEGSRGYTF.

This clonotype was observed many times. The chain has TRBV7-8 and TRBJ2-1; the D is unclear. Germline V CDR1 and CDR2: SGHVS, FQNEAQ. The CDR3 contains 11 residues. Trimming pared 5 bases from V and 9 bases from J, leaving 8 bases between. CDR3: CASSAISEQFF. The DNA for the CDR3 is TGTGCCAGCAGCGCGATTAGTGAGCAGTTCTTC.

Concerning this clonotype: This may stem from a read error, because a much larger clone lies one nucleotide away. The chain has TRBV18 and TRBJ1-2, with D possibly TRBD1 on 5 matching bases. Germline V CDR1 and CDR2: KGHSH, LQKENI. Trimming left V 7 bases short and J 8 bases short, with 26 bases between. The CDR3 has 16 residues. CDR3 sequence reads: CASCQDGGSRGEGYTF. The CDR3 nucleotides read TGTGCCAGCTGCCAAGACGGGGGATCTCGGGGAGAAGGCTACACCTTC.

This clonotype was seen more than once but under ten times. V and J are TRBV12-3 or TRBV12-4 and TRBJ2-7; tentatively, D is TRBD1 (6 bases). Trimming took 5 bases from V and 3 from J, leaving 14 bases between them. The CDR3 runs to 14 residues. The CDR3 bases are TGTGCCAGCAGTCCACAGGGTAGTCACTACGAGCAGTACTTC. Translated: CASSPQGSHYEQYF.

V gene TRBV12-3 or TRBV12-4 combines with J gene TRBJ2-3; 16 bases match TRBD2. Germline trimming cut 5 bases from V and 5 bases from J; bases unmatched to any gene: 16. The CDR3 has 20 residues. The CDR3 loop reads CASSHNSGLAGGPRGDTQYF. The CDR3 DNA reads TGTGCCAGCAGTCATAACTCGGGACTAGCGGGAGGGCCGAGGGGAGATACGCAGTATTTT.

In this sample, this clonotype turned up many times. The chain couples TRBV20-1 to TRBJ2-7, with a weak D call TRBD2 (6 bases). CDR3 length equals 12 residues. V dropped 3 bases and J dropped 6 bases, with 12 bases sitting between them. Germline V CDR1 and CDR2: DFQATT, SNEGSKA (reference sequence). The CDR3 reads CSASGGSGEQYF. The CDR3 nucleotides read TGCAGTGCTAGCGGGGGATCTGGCGAGCAGTACTTC.

The sample holds many counts of this clonotype. The chain is built from TRBV7-9 and TRBJ2-7; 7 nucleotides match TRBD2. CDR1 is SEHNR and CDR2 is FQNEAQ in the germline V gene (reference sequence). Germline trimming cut 6 bases from V and 1 base from J; bases unmatched to any gene: 6. The CDR3 has 14 residues. The CDR3 region is CASRPTSASYEQYF. The CDR3 region has the DNA TGTGCCAGCAGACCCACTAGCGCATCCTACGAGCAGTACTTC.

This clonotype was recorded many times. The rearrangement uses TRBV3-1 and TRBJ2-3; D call uncertain. V lost 2 bases to trimming and J lost 2 bases, with 8 bases between them. CDR1 and CDR2 from the germline V gene are LGHDT and YNNKEL (reference sequence). This CDR3 has 14 residues. The CDR3 protein is CASSQRVATDTQYF. CDR3 in DNA: TGTGCCAGCAGCCAACGGGTTGCCACAGATACGCAGTATTTT.